The rows below give T cell receptor beta chains drawn from one sample of a study of T cells in Graves' hyperthyroidism and ophthalmopathy. In TCRdb, the multiplex PCR reads were re-called with MiXCR into one record per CDR3 protein. The table includes some 740,000 distinct CDR3 sequences, approximately 14% detected once. Material: blood. Receptor source: a woman aged 18-29 years with Graves' hyperthyroidism. CDR3s include the opening cysteine and the closing phenylalanine or tryptophan. Each record gives: clone size, J gene, V gene, D gene, CDR3 length, CDR3 protein, CDR3 DNA. A D gene is named only where the DNA matches it firmly. Where a row states a size, it is once, few, many or the class of an expanded clone; other rows omit it.

clone size: many
J gene: TRBJ2-1
V gene: TRBV11-3
D gene: NA
CDR3 length: 15
CDR3 protein: CASSFGGASYNEQFF
CDR3 DNA: TGTGCCAGCAGCTTTGGGGGGGCCTCCTACAATGAGCAGTTCTTC

clone size: many
J gene: TRBJ2-7
V gene: TRBV11-3
D gene: TRBD2
CDR3 length: 19
CDR3 protein: CASSLGGPGLAGDPYEQYF
CDR3 DNA: TGTGCCAGCAGCTTAGGGGGCCCGGGGCTAGCGGGAGACCCCTACGAGCAGTACTTC

clone size: few
J gene: TRBJ1-4
V gene: TRBV7-8
D gene: NA
CDR3 length: 16
CDR3 protein: CASSVRETRRGEKLFF
CDR3 DNA: TGTGCCAGCAGCGTCCGGGAAACTCGACGGGGTGAAAAACTGTTTTTT

clone size: few
J gene: TRBJ2-4
V gene: TRBV15
D gene: NA
CDR3 length: 16
CDR3 protein: CATSEDSFTAKNIQYF
CDR3 DNA: TGTGCCACCAGCGAGGATAGTTTTACCGCCAAAAACATTCAGTACTTC

clone size: many
J gene: TRBJ1-4
V gene: TRBV18
D gene: TRBD1
CDR3 length: 14
CDR3 protein: CASSPPGQGEKLFF
CDR3 DNA: TGTGCCAGCTCACCTCCGGGACAGGGTGAAAAACTGTTTTTT

clone size: few
J gene: TRBJ1-4
V gene: TRBV9
D gene: NA
CDR3 length: 17
CDR3 protein: CASSVEDVATTNEKLFF
CDR3 DNA: TGTGCCAGCAGCGTAGAGGACGTGGCGACAACTAATGAAAAACTGTTTTTT

clone size: NA
J gene: TRBJ2-6
V gene: TRBV5-6
D gene: NA
CDR3 length: 18
CDR3 protein: CASSFKTKGYSGANVLTF
CDR3 DNA: TGTGCCAGCAGCTTCAAAACAAAGGGGTACTCTGGGGCCAACGTCCTGACTTTC

clone size: NA
J gene: TRBJ1-2
V gene: TRBV13
D gene: TRBD1
CDR3 length: 14
CDR3 protein: CASTQADRVDGYTF
CDR3 DNA: TGTGCCAGCACCCAAGCGGACAGGGTGGATGGCTACACCTTC

clone size: NA
J gene: TRBJ1-3
V gene: TRBV12-3/TRBV12-4
D gene: NA
CDR3 length: 17
CDR3 protein: CASSFGTPGPGGNTIYF
CDR3 DNA: TGTGCCAGCAGTTTCGGGACCCCGGGGCCCGGTGGAAACACCATATATTTT

clone size: few
J gene: TRBJ1-2
V gene: TRBV28
D gene: NA
CDR3 length: 11
CDR3 protein: CASSYYYGYTF
CDR3 DNA: TGTGCCAGCAGTTATTACTATGGCTACACCTTC

clone size: few
J gene: TRBJ2-3
V gene: TRBV19
D gene: NA
CDR3 length: 17
CDR3 protein: CASSPQWGRWGTDTQYF
CDR3 DNA: TGTGCCAGTAGTCCCCAATGGGGCAGGTGGGGCACAGATACGCAGTATTTT

clone size: few
J gene: TRBJ2-5
V gene: TRBV28
D gene: TRBD2
CDR3 length: 15
CDR3 protein: CASTQAGGPLETQYF
CDR3 DNA: TGTGCCAGCACCCAAGCGGGAGGGCCGTTGGAGACCCAGTACTTC

clone size: NA
J gene: TRBJ2-3
V gene: TRBV29-1
D gene: NA
CDR3 length: 15
CDR3 protein: CSVAGSIGLTDTQYF
CDR3 DNA: TGCAGCGTTGCAGGATCGATCGGGCTCACAGATACGCAGTATTTT

clone size: NA
J gene: TRBJ1-6
V gene: TRBV3-1
D gene: NA
CDR3 length: 14
CDR3 protein: CASSQGGISSPLHF
CDR3 DNA: TGTGCCAGCAGCCAAGGAGGGATTAGTTCACCCCTCCACTTT

clone size: NA
J gene: TRBJ2-7
V gene: TRBV2
D gene: NA
CDR3 length: 14
CDR3 protein: CASSGTGYPYEQYF
CDR3 DNA: TGTGCCAGCAGTGGGACCGGATACCCCTACGAGCAGTACTTC

clone size: NA
J gene: TRBJ2-4
V gene: TRBV10-1
D gene: NA
CDR3 length: 16
CDR3 protein: CASSESPGLGKNIQYF
CDR3 DNA: TGCGCCAGCAGCGAAAGCCCGGGACTTGGCAAAAACATTCAGTACTTC

clone size: many
J gene: TRBJ2-7
V gene: TRBV7-3
D gene: NA
CDR3 length: 16
CDR3 protein: CASSPEAGLASYEQYF
CDR3 DNA: TGTGCCAGCAGCCCCGAAGCGGGTCTTGCCTCCTACGAGCAGTACTTC

clone size: many
J gene: TRBJ2-3
V gene: TRBV27
D gene: TRBD2
CDR3 length: 17
CDR3 protein: CASSLGTSGSEADTQYF
CDR3 DNA: TGTGCCAGCAGTCTGGGGACTAGCGGTAGCGAGGCAGATACGCAGTATTTT

clone size: many
J gene: TRBJ2-1
V gene: TRBV10-3
D gene: TRBD2
CDR3 length: 14
CDR3 protein: CAISPSSGGHEQFF
CDR3 DNA: TGTGCCATAAGCCCATCCAGCGGGGGACATGAGCAGTTCTTC

clone size: NA
J gene: TRBJ2-1
V gene: TRBV20-1
D gene: NA
CDR3 length: 12
CDR3 protein: CSARQGGETQFF
CDR3 DNA: TGCAGTGCTAGACAGGGGGGGGAGACCCAGTTCTTC

clone size: few
J gene: TRBJ2-3
V gene: TRBV14
D gene: TRBD2
CDR3 length: 18
CDR3 protein: CASSQSRLAGVWTDTQYF
CDR3 DNA: TGTGCCAGCAGCCAAAGCCGACTAGCGGGAGTATGGACAGATACGCAGTATTTT

clone size: NA
J gene: TRBJ2-1
V gene: TRBV7-9
D gene: TRBD1
CDR3 length: 18
CDR3 protein: CASSPTGTAGPSNNEQFF
CDR3 DNA: TGTGCCAGCAGCCCTACCGGGACAGCTGGCCCATCGAACAATGAGCAGTTCTTC

clone size: once
J gene: TRBJ1-2
V gene: TRBV3-1
D gene: NA
CDR3 length: 14
CDR3 protein: CASSQAIGLYGYTF
CDR3 DNA: TGTGCCAGCAGCCAGGCCATAGGGCTCTATGGCTACACCTTC

clone size: many
J gene: TRBJ2-1
V gene: TRBV7-2
D gene: NA
CDR3 length: 15
CDR3 protein: CASSLLGPGYNEQFF
CDR3 DNA: TGTGCCAGCAGCTTACTTGGGCCTGGCTACAATGAGCAGTTCTTC

clone size: NA
J gene: TRBJ1-4
V gene: TRBV11-2
D gene: NA
CDR3 length: 19
CDR3 protein: CASSRRGGAPPGANEKLFF
CDR3 DNA: TGTGCCAGCAGCAGGCGGGGAGGGGCGCCCCCGGGGGCTAATGAAAAACTGTTTTTT

clone size: many
J gene: TRBJ2-5
V gene: TRBV2
D gene: NA
CDR3 length: 14
CDR3 protein: CASSAWGWGETQYF
CDR3 DNA: TGTGCCAGCAGTGCCTGGGGGTGGGGAGAGACCCAGTACTTC

clone size: NA
J gene: TRBJ2-7
V gene: TRBV4-3
D gene: NA
CDR3 length: 14
CDR3 protein: CASSQEHQLNEQYF
CDR3 DNA: TGCGCCAGCAGCCAAGAACACCAGCTGAACGAGCAGTACTTC

clone size: many
J gene: TRBJ1-5
V gene: TRBV2
D gene: NA
CDR3 length: 14
CDR3 protein: CASRFDNGNQPQHF
CDR3 DNA: TGTGCCAGCAGGTTCGATAATGGCAATCAGCCCCAGCATTTT

clone size: NA
J gene: TRBJ2-3
V gene: TRBV2
D gene: TRBD2
CDR3 length: 15
CDR3 protein: CASSETTPGGDTRYF
CDR3 DNA: TGTGCCAGCAGTGAGACTACTCCGGGGGGAGATACGCGGTATTTT

clone size: NA
J gene: TRBJ1-2
V gene: TRBV3-1
D gene: NA
CDR3 length: 14
CDR3 protein: CASSLKTTGKGYTF
CDR3 DNA: TGTGCCAGCAGCCTCAAAACGACTGGGAAAGGCTACACCTTC

clone size: few
J gene: TRBJ2-3
V gene: TRBV7-2
D gene: TRBD2
CDR3 length: 17
CDR3 protein: CASSLNRAGGGADTQYF
CDR3 DNA: TGTGCCAGCAGCTTAAACCGAGCGGGAGGTGGCGCAGATACGCAGTATTTT

clone size: many
J gene: TRBJ2-7
V gene: TRBV11-2
D gene: NA
CDR3 length: 15
CDR3 protein: CASTGFWTTENEQYF
CDR3 DNA: TGTGCCAGCACCGGATTTTGGACGACCGAAAACGAGCAGTACTTC

clone size: NA
J gene: TRBJ2-4
V gene: TRBV20-1
D gene: TRBD1
CDR3 length: 13
CDR3 protein: CSAIKVTGGIQYF
CDR3 DNA: TGCAGTGCTATTAAAGTCACAGGGGGCATTCAGTACTTC

clone size: few
J gene: TRBJ2-1
V gene: TRBV18
D gene: TRBD2
CDR3 length: 15
CDR3 protein: CASSFLAGERNEQFF
CDR3 DNA: TGTGCCAGCTCATTCTTAGCGGGAGAAAGGAATGAGCAGTTCTTC

clone size: many
J gene: TRBJ2-2
V gene: TRBV28
D gene: NA
CDR3 length: 14
CDR3 protein: CASSLGQLTGELFF
CDR3 DNA: TGTGCCAGCAGCCTCGGACAGCTCACCGGGGAGCTGTTTTTT

clone size: few
J gene: TRBJ2-5
V gene: TRBV12-3/TRBV12-4
D gene: NA
CDR3 length: 13
CDR3 protein: CASSSRQGGTQYF
CDR3 DNA: TGTGCCAGCAGTTCCCGTCAAGGGGGGACCCAGTACTTC

clone size: many
J gene: TRBJ1-2
V gene: TRBV6-1
D gene: NA
CDR3 length: 13
CDR3 protein: CASGETGNYGYTF
CDR3 DNA: TGTGCCAGCGGTGAGACAGGCAACTATGGCTACACCTTC

clone size: many
J gene: TRBJ2-5
V gene: TRBV18
D gene: NA
CDR3 length: 14
CDR3 protein: CASSPTDTIETQYF
CDR3 DNA: TGTGCCAGCTCACCTACGGACACGATAGAGACCCAGTACTTC

clone size: many
J gene: TRBJ1-2
V gene: TRBV12-3/TRBV12-4
D gene: TRBD1
CDR3 length: 13
CDR3 protein: CASRTPGQHGYTF
CDR3 DNA: TGTGCCAGCAGAACACCGGGACAGCATGGCTACACCTTC

clone size: NA
J gene: TRBJ1-4
V gene: TRBV6-2/TRBV6-3
D gene: TRBD1
CDR3 length: 18
CDR3 protein: CASSYPADRGATNEKLFF
CDR3 DNA: TGTGCCAGCAGTTACCCCGCCGACAGGGGTGCAACTAATGAAAAACTGTTTTTT

clone size: NA
J gene: TRBJ2-2
V gene: TRBV10-3
D gene: NA
CDR3 length: 16
CDR3 protein: CAISEVRRGDTGELFF
CDR3 DNA: TGTGCCATCAGTGAGGTTCGGCGGGGAGACACCGGGGAGCTGTTTTTT

clone size: many
J gene: TRBJ2-3
V gene: TRBV18
D gene: TRBD2
CDR3 length: 15
CDR3 protein: CASSSGLAGVDTQYF
CDR3 DNA: TGTGCCAGCTCATCAGGACTAGCGGGAGTTGATACGCAGTATTTT